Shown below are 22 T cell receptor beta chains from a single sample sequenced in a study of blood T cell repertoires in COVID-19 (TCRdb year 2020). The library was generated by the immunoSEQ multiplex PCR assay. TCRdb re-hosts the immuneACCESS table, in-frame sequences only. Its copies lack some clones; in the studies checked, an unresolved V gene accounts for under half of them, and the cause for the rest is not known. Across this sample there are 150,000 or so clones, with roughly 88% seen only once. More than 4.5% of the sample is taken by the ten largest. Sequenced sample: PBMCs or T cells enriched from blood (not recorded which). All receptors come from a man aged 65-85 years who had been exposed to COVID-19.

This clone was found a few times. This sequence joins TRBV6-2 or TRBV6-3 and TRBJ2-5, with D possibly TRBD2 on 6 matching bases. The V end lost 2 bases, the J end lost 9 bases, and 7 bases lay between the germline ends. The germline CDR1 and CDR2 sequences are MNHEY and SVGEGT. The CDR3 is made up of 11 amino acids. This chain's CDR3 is CASSYAGPQYF. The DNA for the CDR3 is TGTGCCAGCAGTTACGCGGGGCCCCAGTACTTC.

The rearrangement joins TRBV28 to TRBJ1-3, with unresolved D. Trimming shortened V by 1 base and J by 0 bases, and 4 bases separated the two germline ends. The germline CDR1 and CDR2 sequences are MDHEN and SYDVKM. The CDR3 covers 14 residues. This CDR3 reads CASSLSSSGNTIYF. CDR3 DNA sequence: TGTGCCAGCAGTTTATCCAGCTCTGGAAACACCATATATTTT.

CDR3 DNA: TGCAGTGCTAGTCCCGGGACAGGGTTAAGTGGTAATGGCTACACCTTC. Residues: CSASPGTGLSGNGYTF. The J gene is TRBJ1-2, the V gene TRBV20-1, with 9 nucleotides matching TRBD1. Germline lookup yields CDR1 DFQATT and CDR2 SNEGSKA (reference sequence). Trimming cost V 3 bases and J 6 bases; bases outside gene matches: 14. The CDR3 is 16 amino acids.

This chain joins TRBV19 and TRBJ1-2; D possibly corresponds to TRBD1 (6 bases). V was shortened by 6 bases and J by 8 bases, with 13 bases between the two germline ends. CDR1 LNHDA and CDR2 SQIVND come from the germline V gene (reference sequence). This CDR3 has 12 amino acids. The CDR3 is CASSVTGKGYTF. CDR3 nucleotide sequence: TGTGCCAGTAGCGTTACAGGGAAGGGCTACACCTTC. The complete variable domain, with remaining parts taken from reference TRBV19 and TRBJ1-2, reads DGGITQSPKYLFRKEGQNVTLSCEQNLNHDAMYWYRQDPGQGLRLIYYSQIVNDFQKGDIAEGYSVSREKKESFPLTVTSAQKNPTAFYLCASSVTGKGYTFGSGTRLTVV.

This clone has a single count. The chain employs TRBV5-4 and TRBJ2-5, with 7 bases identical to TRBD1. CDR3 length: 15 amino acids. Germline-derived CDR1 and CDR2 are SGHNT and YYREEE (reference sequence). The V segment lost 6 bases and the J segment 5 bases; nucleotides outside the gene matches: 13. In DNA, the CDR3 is TGTGCCAGCACCCTTCGAGGGGGCCATCGGGAGACCCAGTACTTC. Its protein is CASTLRGGHRETQYF.

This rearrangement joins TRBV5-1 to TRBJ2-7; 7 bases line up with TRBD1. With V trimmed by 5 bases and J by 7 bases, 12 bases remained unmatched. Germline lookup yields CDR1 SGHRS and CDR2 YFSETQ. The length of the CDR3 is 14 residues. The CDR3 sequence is CASSYEGAPQEQYF. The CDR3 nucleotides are TGCGCCAGCAGTTACGAGGGGGCGCCTCAGGAGCAGTACTTC.

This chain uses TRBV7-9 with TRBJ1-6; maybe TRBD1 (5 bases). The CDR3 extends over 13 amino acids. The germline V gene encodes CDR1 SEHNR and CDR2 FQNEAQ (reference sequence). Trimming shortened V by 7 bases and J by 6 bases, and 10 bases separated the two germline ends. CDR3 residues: CASTVGANSPLHF. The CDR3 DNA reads TGTGCCAGCACCGTAGGGGCTAATTCACCCCTCCACTTT.

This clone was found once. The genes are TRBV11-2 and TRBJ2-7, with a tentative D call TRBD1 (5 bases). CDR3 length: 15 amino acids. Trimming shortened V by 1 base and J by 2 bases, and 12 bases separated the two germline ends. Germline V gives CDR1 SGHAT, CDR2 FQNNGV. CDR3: CASSLVGQTAYEQYF. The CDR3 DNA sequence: TGTGCCAGCAGCTTAGTGGGGCAGACAGCCTACGAGCAGTACTTC.

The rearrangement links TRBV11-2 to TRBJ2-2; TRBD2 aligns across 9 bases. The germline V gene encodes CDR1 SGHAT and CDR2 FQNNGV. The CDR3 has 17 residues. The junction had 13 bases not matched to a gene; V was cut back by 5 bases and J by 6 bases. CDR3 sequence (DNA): TGTGCCAGCAGCCCTCTCGGGGGCGGGAGGGGGGCCGGGGAGCTGTTTTTT. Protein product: CASSPLGGGRGAGELFF. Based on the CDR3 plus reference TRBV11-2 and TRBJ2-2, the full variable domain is EAGVAQSPRYKIIEKRQSVAFWCNPISGHATLYWYQQILGQGPKLLIQFQNNGVVDDSQLPKDRFSAERLKGVDSTLKIQPAKLEDSAVYLCASSPLGGGRGAGELFFGEGSRLTVL.

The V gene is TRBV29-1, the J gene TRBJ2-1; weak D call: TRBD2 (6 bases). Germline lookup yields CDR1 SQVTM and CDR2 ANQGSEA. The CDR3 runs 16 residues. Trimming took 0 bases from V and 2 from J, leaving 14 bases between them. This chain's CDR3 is CSVEDRIADTYNEQFF. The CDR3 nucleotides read TGCAGCGTTGAAGATCGAATAGCGGACACCTACAATGAGCAGTTCTTC.

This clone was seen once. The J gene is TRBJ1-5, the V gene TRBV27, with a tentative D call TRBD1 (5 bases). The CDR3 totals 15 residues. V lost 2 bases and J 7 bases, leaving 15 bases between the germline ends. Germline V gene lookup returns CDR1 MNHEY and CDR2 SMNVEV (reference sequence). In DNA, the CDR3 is TGTGCCAGCAGTTTACGGCAGGGTCAAGGGCAGCCCCAGCATTTT. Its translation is CASSLRQGQGQPQHF.

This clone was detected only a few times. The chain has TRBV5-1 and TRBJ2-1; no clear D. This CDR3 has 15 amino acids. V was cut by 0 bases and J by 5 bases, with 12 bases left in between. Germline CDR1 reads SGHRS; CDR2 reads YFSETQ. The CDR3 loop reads CASSLVGLADNEQFF. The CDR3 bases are TGCGCCAGCAGCTTGGTCGGTCTTGCGGACAATGAGCAGTTCTTC.

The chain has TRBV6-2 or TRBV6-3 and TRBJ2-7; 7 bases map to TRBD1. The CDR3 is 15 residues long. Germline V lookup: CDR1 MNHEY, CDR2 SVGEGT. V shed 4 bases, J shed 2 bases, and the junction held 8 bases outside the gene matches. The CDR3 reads CASSSNRGSTYEQYF. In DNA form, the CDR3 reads TGTGCCAGCAGTTCCAACAGGGGTTCTACCTACGAGCAGTACTTC.

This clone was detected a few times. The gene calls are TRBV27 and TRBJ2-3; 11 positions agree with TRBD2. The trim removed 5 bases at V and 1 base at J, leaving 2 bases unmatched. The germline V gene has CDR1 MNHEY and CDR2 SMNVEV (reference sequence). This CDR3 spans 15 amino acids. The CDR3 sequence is CASSISGGGTDTQYF. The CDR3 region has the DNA TGTGCCAGCAGTATTAGCGGGGGGGGCACAGATACGCAGTATTTT.

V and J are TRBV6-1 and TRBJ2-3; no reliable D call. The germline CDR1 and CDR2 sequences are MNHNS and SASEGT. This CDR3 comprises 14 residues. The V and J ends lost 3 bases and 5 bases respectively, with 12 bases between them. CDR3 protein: CASSERRTGDTQYF. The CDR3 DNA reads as TGTGCCAGCAGTGAGCGGCGTACCGGAGATACGCAGTATTTT.

The CDR3 spells CASSNEESQETQYF. For the CDR3, the DNA is TGTGCCAGCAGCAACGAAGAGAGCCAAGAGACCCAGTACTTC. The chain couples TRBV21-1 to TRBJ2-5; TRBD2 reflects the table's D call only, with no check against the DNA. TRBV21-1 is classified as a pseudogene. The CDR3 runs to 14 residues.

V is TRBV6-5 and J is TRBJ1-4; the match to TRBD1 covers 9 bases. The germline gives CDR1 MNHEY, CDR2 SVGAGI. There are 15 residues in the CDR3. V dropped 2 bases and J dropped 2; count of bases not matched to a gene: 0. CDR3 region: CASSYTGGTNEKLFF. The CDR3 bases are TGTGCCAGCAGTTACACAGGGGGCACTAATGAAAAACTGTTTTTT.

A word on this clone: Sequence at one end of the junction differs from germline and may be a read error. The CDR3, as DNA: TGTGCCAGCCTATTCCCAGGGACACCCTACTTATTC. This gives the protein CASLFPGTPYLF. The chain combines TRBV5-8 with TRBJ2-7; TRBD1 might be the D (6 bases). CDR3 length equals 12 residues. CDR1 is SGHTS, CDR2 YDEGEE, per germline.

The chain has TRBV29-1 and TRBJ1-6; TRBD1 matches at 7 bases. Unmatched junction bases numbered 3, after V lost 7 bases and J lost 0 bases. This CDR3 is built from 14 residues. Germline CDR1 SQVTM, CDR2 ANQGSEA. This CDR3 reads CSARDSSYNSPLHF. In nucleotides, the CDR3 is TGCAGCGCCCGGGACAGCTCCTATAATTCACCCCTCCACTTT.

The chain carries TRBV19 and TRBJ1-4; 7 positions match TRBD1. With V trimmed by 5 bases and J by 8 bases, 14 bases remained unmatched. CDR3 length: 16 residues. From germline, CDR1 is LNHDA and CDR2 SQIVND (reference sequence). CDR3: CASSRPVTGSDEKLFF. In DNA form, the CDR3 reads TGTGCCAGTAGTCGCCCGGTGACAGGGTCAGACGAAAAACTGTTTTTT.

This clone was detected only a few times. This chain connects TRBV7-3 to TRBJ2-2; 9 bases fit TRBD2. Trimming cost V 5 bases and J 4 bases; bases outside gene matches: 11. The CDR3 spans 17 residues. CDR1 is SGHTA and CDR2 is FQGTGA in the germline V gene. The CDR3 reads CASSAPRAGGTTGELFF. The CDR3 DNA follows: TGTGCCAGCAGCGCCCCCAGGGCGGGGGGGACCACCGGGGAGCTGTTTTTT.

CDR3 protein: CASSQGQGNGYTF. The CDR3 DNA reads as TGTGCCAGCTCCCAGGGACAGGGGAATGGCTACACCTTC. This chain uses TRBV18 with TRBJ1-2; 10 bases fit TRBD1. This CDR3 has 13 amino acids. V lost 6 bases and J lost 6; bases outside the gene matches: 4. The germline V gene has CDR1 KGHSH and CDR2 LQKENI.